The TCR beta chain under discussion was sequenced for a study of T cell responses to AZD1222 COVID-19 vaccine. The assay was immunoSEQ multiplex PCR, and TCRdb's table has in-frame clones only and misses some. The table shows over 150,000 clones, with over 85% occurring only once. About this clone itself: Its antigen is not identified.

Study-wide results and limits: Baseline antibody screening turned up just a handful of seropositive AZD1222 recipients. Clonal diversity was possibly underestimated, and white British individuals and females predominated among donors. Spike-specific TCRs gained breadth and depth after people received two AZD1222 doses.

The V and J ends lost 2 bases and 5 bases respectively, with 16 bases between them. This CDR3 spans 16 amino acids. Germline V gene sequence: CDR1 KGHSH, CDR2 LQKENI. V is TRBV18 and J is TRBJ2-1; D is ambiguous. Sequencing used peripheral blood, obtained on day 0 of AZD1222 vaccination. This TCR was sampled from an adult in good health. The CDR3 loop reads CASSPYPTPTDNEQFF. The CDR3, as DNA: TGTGCCAGCTCACCATATCCGACCCCCACAGACAATGAGCAGTTCTTC.